The sequence of this T cell receptor (beta chain) was determined in a study of T cell repertoires in aging, cancer and after chemotherapy (dated by TCRdb to between 2019 and 2020). Study-level background: Six donor age groups were covered, ranging from 30 or younger up to 70 or older, and each group contained at least three individuals. To examine immunoaging and T cell reconstitution after chemotherapy, the study profiled TCR beta repertoires in peripheral blood from healthy donors and cancer patients. The complete dataset included about 8.8 million TCR reads. In the hematological group, the paired samples taken before and after chemotherapy came from chronic lymphocytic leukemia patients given fludarabine- or bendamustine-based regimens. The cohort comprised around 210 cancer patients, 94 with hematological and roughly 120 with solid cancers, plus 95 healthy donors as a reference group. Study-wide conclusions, independent of this receptor: The authors noted that the repertoire data do not allow conclusions about immunological memory after chemotherapy. Compared with age-matched healthy donors, untreated patients with either hematological or solid cancers had significantly lower TCR diversity in the blood along with higher clonality. Hematological cancer patients had infiltration of lymphoid organs, and this infiltration may itself impair thymic emigration or peripheral T cell expansion. In healthy donors, the decline in TCR diversity with age was mainly explained by loss of richness, whereas in cancer patients loss of evenness was also found to contribute. In both cancer cohorts, the median generation probability rose over the chemotherapy interval, which suggests that the repertoire was reconstituted through rebound thymic output.

Including cysteine and phenylalanine, the CDR3 has 13 amino acids. Solely the CDR3 DNA is kept, with 39 bases framed from the first base. V and J are truncated by 1 base and 2 bases respectively, leaving an intervening sequence of 5 bases. The germline V gene encodes CDR1 SGHTA and CDR2 FQGNSA. A remark on this clonotype: It has no known antigen specificity. No much larger clonotype is one base removed from it; base qualities were not supplied.

Instead of sorted cells or RNA, genomic DNA extracted from peripheral blood served as the source for amplifying TCR beta rearrangements. Using a mixed TRB-A/B primer pool, multiplex touch-down PCR amplified rearranged TRB sequences covering the V, D and J segments. Two consecutive PCR reactions with Phusion HS II polymerase added Illumina adapters and sample indices to the amplicons. Amplicons were gel-purified with the NucleoSpin Gel and PCR Clean-up kit, then checked with Qubit and an Agilent 2100 Bioanalyzer. The libraries were sequenced on an Illumina MiSeq with 600-cycle, single-indexed, paired-end runs. The study's own analysis went as follows. TRB sequences were processed with MiXCR versions 2.12 and 3.0.5. A clone was defined as each unique CDR3 nucleotide sequence, and only productive sequences supported by at least two reads were kept. The repertoire metrics were Shannon diversity, evenness, clonality (defined as one minus evenness), and alpha-parameterized diversity profiles covering alpha 0 to 5. Generation probabilities of clones in paired pre- and post-chemotherapy samples were computed with the IGoR algorithm. TCRdb trimmed public reads at Q25 via fastp, called clones via MiXCR and kept in-frame beta chains. A single entry per CDR3 protein holds the most common genes and DNA from its merged rows. TCRdb assigned the V and J calls; the authors' analysis was not used. The sample table contains around 5,000 distinct CDR3 sequences; only one count was recorded for around 29% of them. The top ten clonotypes cover around 20% of the sample.

The origin of this receptor is a human donor with a blood cancer. The donor label of this sample is uncertain. Sequencing was performed on blood. The rearrangement joined TRBV7-2 to TRBJ1-2; the D gene assignment is ambiguous. The DNA sequence is given as TGTGCCAGCAGCTTAGGCGGGAACTATGGCTACACCTTC. Its product reads: CASSLGGNYGYTF.